One sample yielded the 8 T cell receptor beta chains listed below, sequenced in a study of vaccination effects on CD4 cells after COVID-19. Produced via immunoSEQ multiplex PCR; TCRdb's table is partial and in-frame only. The sample records about 28,000 clones, more than 60% being singletons. Their antigens remain unidentified. Expansion of antigen-specific CD4+ T cells with viral peptide pools was carried out by the ViraFEST assay before sequencing. Cells that had been cultured for approximately ten days were the source of isolated CD4+ T cells. None of these healthy vaccinees had been infected with SARS-CoV-2 before vaccination. This specimen consisted of CD4+ T cells from PBMCs cultured with SARS-CoV-2 spike peptides, obtained before COVID-19 vaccination. The receptor source for this set is a human donor who received a COVID-19 vaccine.

This clone was found once. This chain joins TRBV28 and TRBJ2-3; 9 bases fit TRBD2. The CDR3 runs to 17 residues. V lost 5 bases to trimming and J lost 2 bases; unmatched junction nucleotides: 11. CDR1 is MDHEN, CDR2 SYDVKM, per germline. DNA of the CDR3: TGTGCCAGCAGTCTACGCTTGACTAGCGGCTACACAGATACGCAGTATTTT. Its protein is CASSLRLTSGYTDTQYF.

CDR3 sequence (DNA): TGTGCCAGCACCCGACTAGCGGGAGGGGGTGAGCAGTTCTTC. Translation gives CASTRLAGGGEQFF. The chain combines TRBV3-1 (or the pseudogene TRBV3-2) with TRBJ2-1, with 14 bases matching TRBD2. The germline gives CDR1 LGHDT, CDR2 YNNKEL (reference sequence). The length of the CDR3 is 14 residues. Trimming at V came to 7 bases and at J to 9 bases, leaving 5 bases not matched to a gene.

The chain recombines TRBV6-6 with TRBJ2-2; no firm D call. Germline CDR1 is MNHNY and CDR2 is SVGAGI (reference sequence). V was trimmed by 2 bases and J by 7 bases, leaving 8 bases between them. This CDR3 contains 13 residues. CDR3 residues: CASSYEGVGELFF. The CDR3, as DNA: TGTGCCAGCAGTTACGAAGGCGTCGGGGAGCTGTTTTTT.

The table lists this clone with a few counts. V and J are TRBV6-5 and TRBJ1-6; possibly TRBD1 for D (5 bases). This CDR3 has 16 amino acids. Germline V gene sequence: CDR1 MNHEY, CDR2 SVGAGI. With 0 bases removed from V and 2 bases from J, the gap between germline ends came to 8 bases. CDR3 in DNA: TGTGCCAGCAGTTACTCGAGACAGACCTATAATTCACCCCTCCACTTT. Protein sequence: CASSYSRQTYNSPLHF.

V is TRBV25-1 and J is TRBJ1-1; TRBD1 matches at 7 bases. The V gene end was trimmed by 5 bases and the J gene end by 5 bases; junction bases not matched to a gene: 5. CDR1 MGHDK and CDR2 SYGVNS come from the germline V gene. The CDR3 length is 13 residues. CDR3 residues: CASSSTGDTEAFF. The CDR3 bases are TGTGCCAGCAGTTCAACAGGGGATACTGAAGCTTTCTTT.

This clone has only a few counts. J is TRBJ2-7 and V is TRBV7-9, with 7 bases fitting TRBD2. Germline loops: CDR1 SEHNR, CDR2 FQNEAQ (reference sequence). This CDR3 contains 13 residues. V lost 1 base and J lost 6; bases outside the gene matches: 3. The CDR3 DNA is TGTGCCAGCAGCTTAGGCGGGAGCGGCGAGCAGTACTTC. Its protein is CASSLGGSGEQYF.

This sequence joins TRBV5-1 and TRBJ1-1, with D uncertain. The CDR3 covers 15 residues. The V end was cut by 4 bases, the J end by 4 bases, with 17 bases between. Looked up from germline, CDR1 is SGHRS and CDR2 is YFSETQ. The CDR3 loop is CASSLEASGTTEAFF. DNA of the CDR3: TGCGCCAGCAGCCTTGAGGCGTCGGGAACCACTGAAGCTTTCTTT.

The chain has TRBV4-1 and TRBJ2-1, with D perhaps matching TRBD1 (6 bases). Trimming left V 0 bases short and J 7 bases short, with 10 bases between. The CDR3 runs to 14 residues. The germline V gene encodes CDR1 MGHRA and CDR2 YSYEKL. DNA of the CDR3: TGCGCCAGCAGCCAAGATAGACAGGCAAATGAGCAGTTCTTC. It encodes CASSQDRQANEQFF.